The rows below give T cell receptor beta chains drawn from one sample of a study of post-analysis software for immune sequencing data. TCRdb redid the calling of the PCR reads with MiXCR, one entry per CDR3 protein. The repertoire holds 650,000 to 850,000 distinct CDR3 sequences, with 40% to 55% as singletons. The sequenced sample consisted of blood. The receptors stem from a girl aged 5-17 years with multiple sclerosis. The conserved cysteine and the conserved F or W are not part of the CDR3 here.

v_call,j_call,cdr3_aa
TRBV6-6,TRBJ2-5,ASSYSLQGLQETQY
TRBV15,-,ATSRSLNEQY
TRBV29-1,TRBJ2-1,SVEPRQGASNEQF
TRBV7-2,TRBJ2-5,ASSNPQGPQETQY
TRBV6-2/TRBV6-3,TRBJ2-1,ASISRPGLAGGHEQF
TRBV20-1,TRBJ2-7,SVSRRDWTQMSYEQY
TRBV29-1,TRBJ2-5,SVEPDGMGAQY
TRBV30,TRBJ1-6,ASPGQGPNSPLH
TRBV10-3,TRBJ2-1,AIASSENREQF
TRBV27,-,ASSSRTGLGEQY
TRBV12-5,TRBJ2-1,ASGLPPGTSGSDEQF
TRBV7-9,TRBJ2-7,ASSLVAGSGRSEQY
TRBV20-1,TRBJ2-3,SVKRESTDTQY
TRBV7-3,-,ASSLRATYEQY
TRBV12-3/TRBV12-4,TRBJ1-1,ASSPSAGLNTEAF
TRBV6-5,TRBJ1-2,ASSYSMGYGYT
TRBV3-1,TRBJ2-1,ASSQGKKQKNEQF
TRBV4-2,TRBJ2-5,ASSQGTSGIETQY
TRBV6-1,TRBJ1-1,ASSRQLGNTEAF
TRBV4-1,TRBJ2-1,ASSRGTIPNEQF
TRBV28,TRBJ2-7,ASSAPGTSAYEQY
TRBV27,TRBJ1-2,ASSLQANYGYT
TRBV2,TRBJ2-7,AGNPRGPSYEQY
TRBV7-9,TRBJ1-1,ASSLFTGGTTEAF
TRBV6-5,TRBJ2-5,ASSNTGLAVQETQY
TRBV20-1,TRBJ2-3,SARVSTSGTDTQY
TRBV20-1,TRBJ2-1,SALTSGFSYNEQF
TRBV7-2,TRBJ2-1,ASSLAGAGSGSYNEQF
TRBV7-9,TRBJ2-4,ASSLLGSGSTNIQY
TRBV4-2,TRBJ2-5,ASSQEDQETQY
TRBV11-1,TRBJ2-1,ASSSIAGLAGDEQF
TRBV9,TRBJ2-2,ASSVLQGATGELF
TRBV7-6,TRBJ2-3,ASSLGGFTDTQY
TRBV7-2,TRBJ1-6,ASSLLQGSTPLH
TRBV4-1,TRBJ2-3,ASSQEETVDGLDTQY
TRBV20-1,TRBJ2-1,SAPKGGSSGSLTYNEQF
TRBV7-9,TRBJ2-7,ASSYRTQGAGEQY
TRBV29-1,TRBJ2-1,SVDWGGPYHEQF
TRBV29-1,TRBJ1-2,SVEDGAAGGGYT
TRBV15,TRBJ1-5,ATSRDRVNQPQH
TRBV20-1,TRBJ1-2,SASGGAGSGYT